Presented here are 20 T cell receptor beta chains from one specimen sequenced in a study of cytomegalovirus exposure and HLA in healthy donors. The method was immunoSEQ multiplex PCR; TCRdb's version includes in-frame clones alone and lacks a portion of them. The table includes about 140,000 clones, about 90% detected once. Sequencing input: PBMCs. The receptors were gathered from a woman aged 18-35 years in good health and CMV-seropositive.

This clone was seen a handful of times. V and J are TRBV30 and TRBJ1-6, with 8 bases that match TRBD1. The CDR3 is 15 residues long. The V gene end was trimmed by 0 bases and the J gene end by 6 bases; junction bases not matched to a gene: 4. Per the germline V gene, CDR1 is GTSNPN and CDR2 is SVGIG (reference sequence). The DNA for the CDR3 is TGTGCCTGGAGTGTAAAAACAGGGGGTAATTCACCCCTCCACTTT. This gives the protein CAWSVKTGGNSPLHF.

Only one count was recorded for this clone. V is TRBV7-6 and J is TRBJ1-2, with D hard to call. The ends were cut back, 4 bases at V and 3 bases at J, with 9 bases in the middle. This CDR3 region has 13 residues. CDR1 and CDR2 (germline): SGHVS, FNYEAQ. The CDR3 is CASSSGGHYGYTF. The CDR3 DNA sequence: TGTGCCAGCAGCTCGGGAGGCCACTATGGCTACACCTTC.

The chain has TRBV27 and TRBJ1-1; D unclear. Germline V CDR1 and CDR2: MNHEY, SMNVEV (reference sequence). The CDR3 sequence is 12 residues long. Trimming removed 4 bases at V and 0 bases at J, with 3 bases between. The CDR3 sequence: CASSSVNTEAFF. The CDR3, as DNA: TGTGCCAGCAGTTCGGTGAACACTGAAGCTTTCTTT.

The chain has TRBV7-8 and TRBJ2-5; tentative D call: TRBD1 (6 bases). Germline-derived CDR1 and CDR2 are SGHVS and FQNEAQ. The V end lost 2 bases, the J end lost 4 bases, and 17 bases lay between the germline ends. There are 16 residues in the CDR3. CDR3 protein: CASSLTEPGQGETQYF. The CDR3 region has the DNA TGTGCCAGCAGCTTAACGGAACCGGGACAAGGAGAGACCCAGTACTTC.

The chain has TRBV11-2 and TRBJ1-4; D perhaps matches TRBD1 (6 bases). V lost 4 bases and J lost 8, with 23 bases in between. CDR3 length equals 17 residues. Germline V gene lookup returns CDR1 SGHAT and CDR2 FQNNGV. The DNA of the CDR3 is TGTGCCAGCAGCTCCCGTGGCTGGGGGCGCGCAGGGGAAAAACTGTTTTTT. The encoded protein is CASSSRGWGRAGEKLFF.

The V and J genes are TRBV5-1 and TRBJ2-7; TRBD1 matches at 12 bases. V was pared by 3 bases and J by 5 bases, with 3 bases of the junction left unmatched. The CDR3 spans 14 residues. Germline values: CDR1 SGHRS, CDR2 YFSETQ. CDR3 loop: CASSSGTGGNEQYF. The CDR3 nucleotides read TGCGCCAGCAGCTCCGGGACAGGGGGCAACGAGCAGTACTTC.

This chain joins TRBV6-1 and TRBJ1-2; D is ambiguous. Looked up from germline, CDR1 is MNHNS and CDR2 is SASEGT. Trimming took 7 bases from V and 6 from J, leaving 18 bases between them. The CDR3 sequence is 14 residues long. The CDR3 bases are TGTGCCAGCAACCTCCAGGAGGCAATACATGGCTACACCTTC. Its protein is CASNLQEAIHGYTF.

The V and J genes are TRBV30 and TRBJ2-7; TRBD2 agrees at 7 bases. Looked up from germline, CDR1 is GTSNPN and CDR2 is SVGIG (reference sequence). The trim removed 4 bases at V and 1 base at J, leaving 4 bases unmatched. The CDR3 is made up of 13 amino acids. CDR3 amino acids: CAWTRAGSYEQYF. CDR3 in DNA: TGTGCCTGGACCCGAGCGGGGTCCTACGAGCAGTACTTC.

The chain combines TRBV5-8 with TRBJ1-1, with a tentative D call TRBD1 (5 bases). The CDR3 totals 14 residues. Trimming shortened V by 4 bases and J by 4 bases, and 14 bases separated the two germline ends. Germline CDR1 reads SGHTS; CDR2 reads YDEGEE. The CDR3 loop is CASSRRGVGTEAFF. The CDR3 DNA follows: TGTGCCAGCAGCCGGCGGGGGGTAGGCACTGAAGCTTTCTTT.

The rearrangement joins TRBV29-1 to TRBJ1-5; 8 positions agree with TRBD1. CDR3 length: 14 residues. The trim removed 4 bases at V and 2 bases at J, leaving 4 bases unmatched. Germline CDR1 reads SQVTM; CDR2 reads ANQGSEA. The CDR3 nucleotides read TGCAGCGTTGGCTGGGGACAGGGCAATCAGCCCCAGCATTTT. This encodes CSVGWGQGNQPQHF.

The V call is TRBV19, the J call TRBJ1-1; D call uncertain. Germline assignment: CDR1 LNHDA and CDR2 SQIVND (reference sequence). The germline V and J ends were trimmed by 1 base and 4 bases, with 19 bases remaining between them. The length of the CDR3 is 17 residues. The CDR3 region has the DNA TGTGCCAGTAGTATAGGAGTACGATGGGCCCTGGGCACTGAAGCTTTCTTT. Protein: CASSIGVRWALGTEAFF.

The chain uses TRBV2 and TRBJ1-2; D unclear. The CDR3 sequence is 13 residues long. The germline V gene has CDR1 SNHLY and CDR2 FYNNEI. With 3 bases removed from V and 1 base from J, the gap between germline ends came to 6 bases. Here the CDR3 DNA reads TGTGCCAGCAGTGACCCCTTTAACTATGGCTACACCTTC. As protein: CASSDPFNYGYTF. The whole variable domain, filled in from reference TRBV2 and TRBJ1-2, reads EPEVTQTPSHQVTQMGQEVILRCVPISNHLYFYWYRQILGQKVEFLVSFYNNEISEKSEIFDDQFSVERPDGSNFTLKIRSTKLEDSAMYFCASSDPFNYGYTFGSGTRLTVV.

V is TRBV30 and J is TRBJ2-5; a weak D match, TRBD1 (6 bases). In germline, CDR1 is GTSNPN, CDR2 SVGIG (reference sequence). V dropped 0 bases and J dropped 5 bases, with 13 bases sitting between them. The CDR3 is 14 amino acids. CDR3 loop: CAWSVLGAGETQYF. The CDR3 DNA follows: TGTGCCTGGAGTGTACTGGGGGCTGGGGAGACCCAGTACTTC.

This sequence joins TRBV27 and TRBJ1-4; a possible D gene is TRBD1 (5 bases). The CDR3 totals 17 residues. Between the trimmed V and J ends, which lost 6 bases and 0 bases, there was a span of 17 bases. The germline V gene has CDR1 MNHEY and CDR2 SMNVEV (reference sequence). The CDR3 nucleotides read TGTGCCAGCAGATCTTGGGGGGGGGAGGCAACTAATGAAAAACTGTTTTTT. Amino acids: CASRSWGGEATNEKLFF.

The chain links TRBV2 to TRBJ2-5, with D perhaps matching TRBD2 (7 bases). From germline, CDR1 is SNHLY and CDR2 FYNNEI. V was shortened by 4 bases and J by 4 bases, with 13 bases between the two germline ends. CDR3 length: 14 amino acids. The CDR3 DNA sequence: TGTGCCAGCAGTGTGGCGGGGGCGACAGAGACCCAGTACTTC. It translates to CASSVAGATETQYF.

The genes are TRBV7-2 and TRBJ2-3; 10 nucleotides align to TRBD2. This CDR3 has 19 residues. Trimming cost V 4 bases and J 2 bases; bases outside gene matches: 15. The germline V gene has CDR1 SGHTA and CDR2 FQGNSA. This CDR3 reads CASSSRARTSGWSTDTQYF. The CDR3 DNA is TGTGCCAGCAGCTCGAGGGCCCGGACTAGCGGCTGGTCCACAGATACGCAGTATTTT.

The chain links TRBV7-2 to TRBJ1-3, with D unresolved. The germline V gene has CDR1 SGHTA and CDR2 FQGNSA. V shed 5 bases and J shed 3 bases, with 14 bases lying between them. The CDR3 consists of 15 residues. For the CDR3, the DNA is TGTGCCAGCAGCCCCGATCACAGAATTGGAAACACCATATATTTT. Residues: CASSPDHRIGNTIYF.

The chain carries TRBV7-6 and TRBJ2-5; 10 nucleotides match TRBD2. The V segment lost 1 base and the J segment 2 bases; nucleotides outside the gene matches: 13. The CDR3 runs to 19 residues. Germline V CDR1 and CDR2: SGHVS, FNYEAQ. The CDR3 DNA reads TGTGCCAGCAGCTTAGGGCTATTAGCGGGGGGACGGCTACAAGAGACCCAGTACTTC. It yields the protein CASSLGLLAGGRLQETQYF.

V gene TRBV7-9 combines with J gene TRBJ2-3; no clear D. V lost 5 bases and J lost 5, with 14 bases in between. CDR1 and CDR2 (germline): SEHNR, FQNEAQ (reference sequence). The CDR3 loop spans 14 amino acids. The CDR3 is CASSPARVGDTQYF. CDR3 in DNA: TGTGCCAGCAGCCCAGCCCGGGTGGGAGATACGCAGTATTTT.

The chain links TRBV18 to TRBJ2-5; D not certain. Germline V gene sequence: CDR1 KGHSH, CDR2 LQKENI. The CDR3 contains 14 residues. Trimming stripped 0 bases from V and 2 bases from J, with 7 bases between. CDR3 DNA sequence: TGTGCCAGCTCACCACCGGCAAAACAAGAGACCCAGTACTTC. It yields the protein CASSPPAKQETQYF.